This is a list of T cell receptor beta chains from one sample in a study of vaccination effects on CD4 cells after COVID-19. Assay used: immunoSEQ multiplex PCR; TCRdb lists only in-frame clones, some missing. The table lists some 68,000 clones, roughly 70% of them singletons, with over 4% in the top ten. Antigens for these TCRs are unknown. The sequencing here drew on CD4+ T cells from PBMCs cultured with HCoV-OC43 spike peptides, taken before COVID-19 vaccination. These receptors were obtained from a human donor who received a COVID-19 vaccine. CDR3s include the opening cysteine and the closing phenylalanine or tryptophan. The order of the fields is clone size, V gene, D gene, J gene, CDR3 DNA, CDR3 protein. A D gene is named only where the DNA matches it firmly. The listing skips clone size in some rows; elsewhere it reads once, few, many or a size class.

>few|TRBV5-5|.|TRBJ1-5
TGTGCCAGCAGCTCCCATACTAATAGCAATCAGCCCCAGCATTTT
CASSSHTNSNQPQHF
>.|TRBV30|.|TRBJ2-5
TGTGCCTGGAGTCCTCCAGGGGTCCCCCGGGAGACCCAGTACTTC
CAWSPPGVPRETQYF
>.|TRBV10-1|.|TRBJ1-1
TGCGCCAGCAGTGAGGGGGGCATGAACACTGAAGCTTTCTTT
CASSEGGMNTEAFF
>.|TRBV6-2/TRBV6-3|TRBD1|TRBJ1-6
TGTGCCAGCAGTTCCAACAGGGGTGGTAATTCACCCCTCCACTTT
CASSSNRGGNSPLHF
>few|TRBV7-8|.|TRBJ1-5
TGTGCCAGCAGCCAGAACAGGGTTAGCAATCAGCCCCAGCATTTT
CASSQNRVSNQPQHF
>once|TRBV11-3|TRBD2|TRBJ2-1
TGTGCCAGCAGCTTAGGGACCGGGAGGGATGAGCAGTTCTTC
CASSLGTGRDEQFF
>once|TRBV3-1/TRBV3-2|.|TRBJ1-6
TGTGCCAGCAGCCTGAATGGGGGGGGCGGTTCACCCCTCCACTTT
CASSLNGGGGSPLHF
>.|TRBV10-3|.|TRBJ2-2
TGTGCCATCGGGGGAGGCACCGGGGAGCTGTTTTTT
CAIGGGTGELFF
>.|TRBV10-1|TRBD1|TRBJ2-2
TGCGCCAGCAGTGCGGCTCCGGGACAGGGATACCCCGGGTCAAGGGAGCTGTTTTTT
CASSAAPGQGYPGSRELFF
>.|TRBV20-1|.|TRBJ2-5
TGCAGTGCTAGAGCGTGGGAGACCCAGTACTTC
CSARAWETQYF
>.|TRBV7-9|.|TRBJ1-6
TGTGCCAGCAGCTTAACCCAGGGAGGTTCACCCCTCCACTTT
CASSLTQGGSPLHF
>.|TRBV30|.|TRBJ1-6
TGTGCCTGGAGTTATCCAGGGAGCTCCTATAATTCACCCCTCCACTTT
CAWSYPGSSYNSPLHF
>.|TRBV15|.|TRBJ1-2
TGTGCCACCAGCAGAGGGGGGGTATACTATGGCTACACCTTC
CATSRGGVYYGYTF
>.|TRBV7-2|TRBD1|TRBJ1-2
TGTGCCAGCAGCGCCGGGCCGACAGGGGGCTATGGCTACACCTTC
CASSAGPTGGYGYTF
>.|TRBV19|.|TRBJ1-2
TGTGCCAGTACCAGACAGGAGAACTATGGCTACACCTTC
CASTRQENYGYTF
>.|TRBV5-1|TRBD1|TRBJ1-4
TGCGCCAGCAGAACCGGGACAGGGGAGGAAAAACTGTTTTTT
CASRTGTGEEKLFF
>.|TRBV4-1|.|TRBJ1-5
TGCGCCAGCAGCCAAGAAGGAGGGGGGGCGAGCAATCAGCCCCAGCATTTT
CASSQEGGGASNQPQHF
>.|TRBV18|.|TRBJ2-5
TGTGCCAGCTCGCCTAGGATGCAAGAGACCCAGTACTTC
CASSPRMQETQYF
>.|TRBV5-1|TRBD1|TRBJ1-1
TGCGCCAGCAGCTTTTCCCCGGGACAGGGGAACACTGAAGCTTTCTTT
CASSFSPGQGNTEAFF
>.|TRBV20-1|.|TRBJ1-1
TGCAGTGCTATTGAGACGGTGAACACTGAAGCTTTCTTT
CSAIETVNTEAFF
>.|TRBV6-5|TRBD1|TRBJ1-4
TGTGCCAGCAGTTCCACGGACAGGGCTAATGAAAAACTGTTTTTT
CASSSTDRANEKLFF
>once|TRBV2|TRBD1|TRBJ1-4
TGTGCCAGCAACCCCTCCCCGACAGGGGAGAGGGAAAAACTGTTTTTT
CASNPSPTGEREKLFF
>.|TRBV7-9|.|TRBJ2-3
TGTGCCAGCAGCTTCCGGGACATCACAGATACGCAGTATTTT
CASSFRDITDTQYF
>.|TRBV5-1|TRBD2|TRBJ2-3
TGCGCCAGCAGCCCGACTAGCGGCACAGATACGCAGTATTTT
CASSPTSGTDTQYF
>once|TRBV7-2|.|TRBJ2-5
TGTGCCAGCAGCGCCGGCAGGGGCGAGACCCAGTACTTC
CASSAGRGETQYF
>.|TRBV27|TRBD1|TRBJ1-1
TGTGCCAGCAGACGACAGGGGGCGCGGTATACTGAAGCTTTCTTT
CASRRQGARYTEAFF
>.|TRBV10-3|.|TRBJ2-1
TGTGCCATCAGAGGGACGAGTGAGGGGGGATACAATGAGCAGTTCTTC
CAIRGTSEGGYNEQFF
>.|TRBV5-6|TRBD2|TRBJ2-5
TGTGCCAGCAGCTTGCCTAGCGGGGGGGAAGAAGAGACCCAGTACTTC
CASSLPSGGEEETQYF
>.|TRBV5-1|.|TRBJ1-1
TGCGCCAGCAGCTCCCGACCCTATACTGAAGCTTTCTTT
CASSSRPYTEAFF